The rows below give T cell receptor beta chains drawn from one sample of a study of cytomegalovirus exposure and HLA in healthy donors. Data came from immunoSEQ multiplex PCR; TCRdb stores just in-frame clones and leaves some out. The sample holds some 160,000 clones; around 80% are singletons and the top ten take about 1.4%. Sequencing was done on a sample of PBMCs. The receptors originated from a young woman in good health and CMV-seronegative. CDR3s include the opening cysteine and the closing phenylalanine or tryptophan. Each record gives: J gene, V gene, clone size, D gene, CDR3 DNA, CDR3 protein. D genes are given only for firm matches. The size field is filled for only some rows; it gives once, few, many or a size class.

>TRBJ2-1|TRBV2|.|TRBD2
TGTGCCAGCAGTGAATTCCCTAGCGGGGCCTACAATGAGCAGTTCTTC
CASSEFPSGAYNEQFF
>TRBJ1-2|TRBV6-1|.|.
TGTGCCAGCAGTGAAGCAGGAATCAGGGGCTATGGCTACACCTTC
CASSEAGIRGYGYTF
>TRBJ1-3|TRBV30|.|TRBD1
TGTGCCTGGAGTGAAGGGGGCTTTGGAAACACCATATATTTT
CAWSEGGFGNTIYF
>TRBJ1-1|TRBV11-1|.|.
TGTGCCAGCAGCCGACAGGACATGAACACTGAAGCTTTCTTT
CASSRQDMNTEAFF
>TRBJ2-2|TRBV14|.|.
TGTGCCAGCAGCCAATTGACAGCGAACACCGGGGAGCTGTTTTTT
CASSQLTANTGELFF
>TRBJ2-2|TRBV6-4|.|TRBD2
TGTGCCAGCAGTGACGGGACTAGCACCGGGGAGCTGTTTTTT
CASSDGTSTGELFF
>TRBJ1-1|TRBV6-5|.|.
TGTGCCAGCAGTTATAGGGAGGCGAACACTGAAGCTTTCTTT
CASSYREANTEAFF
>TRBJ1-5|TRBV6-1|.|.
TGTGCCAGCAGTGAACCCACCTGGGGGGGCAATCAGCCCCAGCATTTT
CASSEPTWGGNQPQHF
>TRBJ1-2|TRBV18|.|.
TGTGCCAGCTCACCACCTACGCCGAGCGGCTACACCTTC
CASSPPTPSGYTF
>TRBJ1-3|TRBV4-1|.|.
TGCGCCAGCAGCCAAGATTCGGCAGGCGCAAACACCATATATTTT
CASSQDSAGANTIYF
>TRBJ2-7|TRBV29-1|.|.
TGCAGCGTTGAGGAGGGTGCCGAGCAGTACTTC
CSVEEGAEQYF
>TRBJ1-1|TRBV9|.|.
TGTGCCAGCAGCGACCTTCGACTGAACAAGTTCTTTGAAGCTTTCTTT
CASSDLRLNKFFEAFF
>TRBJ2-2|TRBV15|.|.
TGTGCCACCCGCCAGGTTTCCGGGGAGCTGTTTTTT
CATRQVSGELFF
>TRBJ1-1|TRBV19|.|TRBD1
TGTGCCAGTAGTGGGGGCAGGGGGAGAAGTAGGAGCACTGAAGCTTTCTTT
CASSGGRGRSRSTEAFF
>TRBJ1-2|TRBV6-1|.|TRBD1
TGTGCCAGCAGCCGGGACAGGGGATATGGCTACACCTTC
CASSRDRGYGYTF
>TRBJ2-5|TRBV29-1|few|.
TGCAGCGGCAGGGTTAACGGGGAGACCCAGTACTTC
CSGRVNGETQYF
>TRBJ1-1|TRBV27|few|.
TGTGCCAGCAGTTTAGGCTCCGAAGCTTTCTTT
CASSLGSEAFF